This T cell receptor beta chain was documented in a study of cytomegalovirus exposure and HLA in healthy donors. Study-wide background: Around 180 million T cells yielded more than 90 million unique TCR beta sequences in earlier analysis. Of all 360 or so donors who were genotyped, roughly 83% belonged to the Caucasian-associated ancestry cluster.

CDR3 length: 13 residues. The germline V gene has CDR1 MRHNA and CDR2 SNTAGT. The V segment lost 6 bases and the J segment 6 bases; nucleotides outside the gene matches: 5. In the PCR, 60 Vbeta and 13 Jbeta primers were used. Clones were sequenced by immunoSEQ multiplex PCR, and TCRdb holds only the in-frame ones, with some missing. In the table there are 150,000 to 200,000 clones, around 90% of which are singletons. This receptor was taken from a boy between 2 and 10 years old in good health and CMV-seronegative. The sequenced sample was PBMCs. This sequence joins TRBV6-4 and TRBJ1-2; 9 bases agree with TRBD1. Here the CDR3 reads CASRSTGGDGYTF. In DNA, the CDR3 is TGTGCCAGCAGGAGTACAGGGGGCGATGGCTACACCTTC.